This T cell receptor (beta chain) is from a study of regulatory T cells in long-lasting Graves disease (dated by TCRdb to about 2021). For context, the study as a whole: In the newly diagnosed Graves' disease group, patients had been taking antithyroid drugs for less than 3 months. A total of about 35 samples underwent TCR sequencing: about 13 from persistent and 20 from newly diagnosed Graves' disease patients. The study took place in China and was registered as a clinical trial. This study used TCR sequencing and RNA sequencing of peripheral blood to compare persistent Graves' disease patients against newly diagnosed Graves' disease patients. Overall results and qualifications from the work: Preferential use of TRBV28, TRBJ1-2 and TRBJ2-5 was observed in persistent disease, whereas TRBV20-1 and TRBJ2-1 were favored in newly diagnosed disease. Persistent Graves' disease patients showed lower TCR Shannon entropy and fewer highly expanded clones than newly diagnosed patients, suggesting clonal expansion. Only the TCR beta chain was sequenced and analyzed. The study examined only peripheral blood because the primary lesion, thyroid tissue, could not be accessed. Patients with persistent disease shared more public clonotypes (about 2,700) than newly diagnosed patients did (966). The authors acknowledged the small sample size as a limitation that may reduce accuracy.

The time point label corresponds to: newly diagnosed GD, antithyroid drugs for less than 3 months. For both TCR sequencing and RNA sequencing, RNA was extracted from PBMCs in TRIzol. The diagnosis of Graves' disease followed American Thyroid Association guidelines. Recruitment of patients was carried out at an endocrinology department in Xi'an, China. Each patient gave about 10 milliliters of peripheral blood, collected in an EDTA anticoagulant tube. Ficoll Paque Plus density gradient separation was used to isolate PBMCs, and no additional T cell sorting was done. An Agilent 2100 Bioanalyzer and agarose gel were used to assess RNA quality, and a NanoDrop 2000 was used to measure RNA concentration. The germline V gene (reference sequence) gives CDR1 as SGHAT and CDR2 as FQDESV. The CDR3 runs 15 residues from the cysteine to the phenylalanine. Solely the CDR3 DNA is kept, with 45 bases framed from the first base. V gives up 0 bases and J gives up 3 bases, and the segment between their germline ends measures 11 bases.

Libraries were made using multiplex PCR. The instrument given in TCRdb is Illumina HiSeq 4000. iRepertoire HTBI primers and Arm-PCR amplification of CDR3 regions were used to construct TCR beta libraries. Before sequencing, the PCR products went through gel purification. As for the authors' bioinformatics: Across samples, about 64 TRBV and approximately 15 TRBJ segments were identified and used for gene usage analysis of CDR3 amino acid clonotypes. COPE and FqMerger were used to merge the filtered high-quality paired reads into contigs. BLAST was used to align contigs to IMGT TRBV, TRBD and TRBJ reference genes, with CDR3 defined following IMGT. Any clonotype with a frequency above 0.1% was counted as a highly expanded clone. Shannon entropy was used to measure repertoire diversity, and the Gini coefficient was used to measure V-J evenness. Clonotypes shared by more than one individual were considered public. TCRdb reran the public reads through fastp at Q25 and MiXCR, keeping productive beta chains. Rows merge per CDR3 protein into single entries with the most common DNA and genes. What appears here as the V and J calls and clone size reflects TCRdb's work, not the paper's. This sample gives roughly 410,000 distinct CDR3 sequences in total; approximately 15% of them show up just once. Roughly 8% of the sample belongs to the ten largest clones.

In this sample, this clonotype turned up many times. Its recognized antigen is unknown. Base qualities are not at hand, and no much larger clone is one base apart. A further study also used this sample, focusing on T cells in Graves' hyperthyroidism and ophthalmopathy. The second study's paper adds: A patient counted as having stable Graves' hyperthyroidism if no progression to ophthalmopathy occurred over 18 months of follow-up. Hyperthyroidism patients were newly diagnosed, had a disease duration of under 2 months, and were aged 18 to 65 years. Patients with uncontrolled infections, other autoimmune diseases, pregnancy or lactation were excluded. Clinical symptoms, serum thyroxine and TRAb, thyroid ultrasound, and orbital computed tomography formed the basis for the diagnoses. The TCR CDR3 was subjected to a first round of RT-PCR using the HTBI primer set and the Qiagen OneStep RT-PCR kit. Most expanded thyroid clonotypes (frequency above 0.001) were also detected in blood, suggesting blood repertoires may reflect thyroid immune responses. A model built on a 13 V-J signature distinguished ophthalmopathy from stable hyperthyroidism, reaching around 90% sensitivity and approximately 81% specificity in cross-validation and 80%/75% in testing. In validation, progression to ophthalmopathy was predicted by the model with 65% to 71% sensitivity and roughly 76% specificity, a median of approximately 6.5 months before onset. To identify TCR V-J signatures that set the groups apart, the researchers used a discovery cohort of 100 patients, made up of roughly 40 with Graves' ophthalmopathy and about 60 with stable Graves' hyperthyroidism. Whether ophthalmopathy could be predicted prospectively was tested in an independent validation cohort made up of roughly 19 hyperthyroidism patients plus 17 patients who later progressed to ophthalmopathy. The 95 to 100 discovery patients were divided at random into training and test sets in a 7:3 ratio. The study also compared thyroid tissue and blood T-cell repertoires from 5 to 7 Graves' hyperthyroidism patients. Once sampling was done, hyperthyroidism patients were given methimazole at a starting dose of 30 mg daily, whereas ophthalmopathy patients were given high-dose intravenous methylprednisolone. A second multiplex PCR round built the libraries, followed by size selection and purification. Libraries were sequenced paired-end with 100 bp reads on an Illumina HiSeq2000. Raw data were processed with SOAPnuke, discarding reads with adapters, uncalled bases, mean Phred below 15, or no exact constant-primer or identifier match. COPE v1.2.5 was used to merge high-quality paired reads, and clonotypes were defined as unique nucleotide sequences. MiTCR v1.1 was used to align clonotypes to the IMGT TRBV, TRBD and TRBJ reference segments. The analysis was restricted to V-J combinations with a frequency above 0.0001, which together covered just over 99% of the repertoires. The TCS score was defined as F50 (clonal expansion) divided by E x V (chaos), with BLOSUM62-based TCRdist calculated between CDR3 peptides within each V-J. Welch's t-statistics and random forest reduced roughly 500 V-J features to 13, which were used in a naive Bayes classifier (R e1071). Sample size was not statistically predetermined, and blinding of investigators to group allocation was not performed. The paper describes TCR Vbeta CDR3 sequencing of 120 to 150 peripheral blood samples, made up of roughly 40 ophthalmopathy patients, 70 to 75 hyperthyroidism patients and roughly 17 progressor patients.

The material was peripheral blood mononuclear cells (PBMCs), obtained at new diagnosis, from a patient treated with antithyroid drugs. This TCR was sampled from a woman aged 40 to 50 with Graves disease. Donor details come from another sample of the same person, matched by shared clones. The V gene is TRBV11-1 and the J gene is TRBJ2-5; the D gene is unclear. DNA sequence: TGTGCCAGCAGCTTAGCGCTCAGATTAGAAGAGACCCAGTACTTC. This sequence encodes CASSLALRLEETQYF.